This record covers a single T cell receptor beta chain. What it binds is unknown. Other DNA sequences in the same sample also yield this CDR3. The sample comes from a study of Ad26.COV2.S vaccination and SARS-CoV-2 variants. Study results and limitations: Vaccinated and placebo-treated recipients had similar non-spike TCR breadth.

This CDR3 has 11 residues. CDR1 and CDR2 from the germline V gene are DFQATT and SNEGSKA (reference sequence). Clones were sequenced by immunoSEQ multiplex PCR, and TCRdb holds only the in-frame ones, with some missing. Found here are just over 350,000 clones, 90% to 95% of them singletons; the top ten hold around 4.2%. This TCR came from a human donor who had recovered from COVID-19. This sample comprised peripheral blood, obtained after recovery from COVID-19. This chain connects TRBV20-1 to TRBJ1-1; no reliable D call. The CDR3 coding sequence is TGCAGAGCGGCGGGGAACACTGAAGCTTTCTTT. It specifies CRAAGNTEAFF.